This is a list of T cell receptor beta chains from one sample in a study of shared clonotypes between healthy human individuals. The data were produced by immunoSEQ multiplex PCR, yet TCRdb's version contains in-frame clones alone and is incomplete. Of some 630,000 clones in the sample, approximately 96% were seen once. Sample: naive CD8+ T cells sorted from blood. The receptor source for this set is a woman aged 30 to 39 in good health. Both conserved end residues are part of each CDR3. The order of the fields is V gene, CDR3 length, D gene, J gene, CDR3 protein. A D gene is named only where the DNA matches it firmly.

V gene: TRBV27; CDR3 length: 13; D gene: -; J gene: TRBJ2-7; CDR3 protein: CASSFSSAYEQYF
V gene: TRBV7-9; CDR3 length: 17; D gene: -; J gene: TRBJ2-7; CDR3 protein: CASSLVANDGSLDEQYF
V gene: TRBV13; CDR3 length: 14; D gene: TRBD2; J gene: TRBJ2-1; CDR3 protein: CASSVRDYGPEQFF
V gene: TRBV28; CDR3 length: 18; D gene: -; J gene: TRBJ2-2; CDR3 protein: CASSLSVFVRVGTGELFF
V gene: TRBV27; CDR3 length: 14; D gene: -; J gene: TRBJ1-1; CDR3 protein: CASSARDRGTEAFF
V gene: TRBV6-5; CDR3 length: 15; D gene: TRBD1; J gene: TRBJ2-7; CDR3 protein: CASSTGTATINEQYF
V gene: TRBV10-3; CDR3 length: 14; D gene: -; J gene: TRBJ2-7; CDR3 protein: CAISVTGVGGEQYF
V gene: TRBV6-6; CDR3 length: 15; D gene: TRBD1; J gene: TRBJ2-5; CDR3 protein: CASSDNRGLGETQYF
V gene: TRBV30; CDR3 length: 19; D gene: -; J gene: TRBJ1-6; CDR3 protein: CAWSTPSGLETPEGSPLHF
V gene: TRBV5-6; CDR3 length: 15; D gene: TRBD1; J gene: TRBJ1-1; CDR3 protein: CASSAGQYGKTEAFF
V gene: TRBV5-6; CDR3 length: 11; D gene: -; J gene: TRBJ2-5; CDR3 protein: CASSLAETQYF
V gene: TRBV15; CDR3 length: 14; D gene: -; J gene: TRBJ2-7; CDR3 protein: CATSRDHRDHEQYF
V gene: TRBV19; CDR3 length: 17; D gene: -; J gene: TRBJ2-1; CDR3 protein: CASSIPAGWGSYNEQFF
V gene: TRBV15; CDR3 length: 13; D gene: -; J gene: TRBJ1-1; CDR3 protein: CASRETGNTEAFF
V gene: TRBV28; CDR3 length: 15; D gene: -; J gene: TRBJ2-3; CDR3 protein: CASSFPGLSTDTQYF
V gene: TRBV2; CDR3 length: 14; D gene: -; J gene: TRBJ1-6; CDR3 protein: CASTAGFGNSPLHF
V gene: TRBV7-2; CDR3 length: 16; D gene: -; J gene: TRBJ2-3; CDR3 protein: CASSPHNDLRLDTQYF
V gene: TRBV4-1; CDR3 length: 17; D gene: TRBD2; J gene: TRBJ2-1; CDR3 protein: CASSHGPLAGEGDEQFF
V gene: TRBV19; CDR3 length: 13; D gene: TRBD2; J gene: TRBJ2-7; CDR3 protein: CASSVGTSAEQYF
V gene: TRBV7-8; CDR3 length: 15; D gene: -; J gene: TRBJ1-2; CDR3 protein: CASSPVGVSNYGYTF
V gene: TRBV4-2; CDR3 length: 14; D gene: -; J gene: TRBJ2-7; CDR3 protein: CASSQGTVTYEQYF
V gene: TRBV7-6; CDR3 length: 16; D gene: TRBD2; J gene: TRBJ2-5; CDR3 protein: CASSPWTSGSQETQYF
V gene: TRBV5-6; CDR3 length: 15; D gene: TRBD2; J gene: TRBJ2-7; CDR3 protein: CASSWGLAGSYEQYF
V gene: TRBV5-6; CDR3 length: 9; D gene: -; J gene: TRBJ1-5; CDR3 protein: CAASRTQHF
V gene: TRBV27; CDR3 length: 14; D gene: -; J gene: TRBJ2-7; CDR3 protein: CASSYGAGAYEQYF
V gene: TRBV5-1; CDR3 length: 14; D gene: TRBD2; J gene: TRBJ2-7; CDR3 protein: CASSFGAGGLEQYF
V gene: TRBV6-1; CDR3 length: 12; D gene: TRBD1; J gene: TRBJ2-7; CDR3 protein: CASSEASGQVRF
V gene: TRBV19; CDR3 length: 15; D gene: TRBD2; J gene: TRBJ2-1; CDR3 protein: CASSKLAGVSNEQFF
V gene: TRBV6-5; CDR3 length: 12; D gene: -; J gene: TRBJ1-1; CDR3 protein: CASSYSRGEAFF
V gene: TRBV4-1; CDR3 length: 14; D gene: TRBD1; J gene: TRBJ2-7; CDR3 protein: CASSLADRVHEQYF
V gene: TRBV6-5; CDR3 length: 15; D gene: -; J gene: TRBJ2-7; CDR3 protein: CASSLDGMDPDEQYF
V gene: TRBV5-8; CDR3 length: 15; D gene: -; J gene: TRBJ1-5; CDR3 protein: CASSPQGVGNQPQHF
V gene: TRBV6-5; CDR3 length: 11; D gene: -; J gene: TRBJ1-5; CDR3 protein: CASGSNQPQHF
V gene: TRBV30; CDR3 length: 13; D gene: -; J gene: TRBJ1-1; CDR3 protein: CAWSARGGAEAFF
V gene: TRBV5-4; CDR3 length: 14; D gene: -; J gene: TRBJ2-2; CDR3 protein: CASSLATLTGELFF
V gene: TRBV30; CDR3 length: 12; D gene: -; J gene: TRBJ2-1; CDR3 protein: CAAGRIYNEQFF
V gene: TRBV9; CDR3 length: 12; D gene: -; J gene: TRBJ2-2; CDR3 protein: CASSAHTGELFF
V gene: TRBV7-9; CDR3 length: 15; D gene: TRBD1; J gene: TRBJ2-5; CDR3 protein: CASSPPTGRQETQYF
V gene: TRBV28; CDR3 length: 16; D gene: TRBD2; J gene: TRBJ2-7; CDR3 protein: CASSLPGLAGAGEQYF
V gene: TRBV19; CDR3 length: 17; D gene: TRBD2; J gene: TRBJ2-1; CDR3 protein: CASSISWGGSSYNEQFF
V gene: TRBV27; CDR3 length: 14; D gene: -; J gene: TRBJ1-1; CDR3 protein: CASSFAGGQTEAFF
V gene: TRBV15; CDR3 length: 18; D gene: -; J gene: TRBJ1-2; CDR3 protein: CATSRGRDRIRQTYGYTF
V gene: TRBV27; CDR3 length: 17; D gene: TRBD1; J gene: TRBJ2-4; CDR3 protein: CASSLREQGLAKNIQYF
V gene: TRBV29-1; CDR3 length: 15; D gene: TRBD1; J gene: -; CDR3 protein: CSVGGNRDSSYEQYF
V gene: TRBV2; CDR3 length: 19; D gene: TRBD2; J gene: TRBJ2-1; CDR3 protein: CASSVSVASGDKGGDEQFF
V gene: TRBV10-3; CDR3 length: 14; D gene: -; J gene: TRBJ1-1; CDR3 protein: CAPEGETMNTEAFF
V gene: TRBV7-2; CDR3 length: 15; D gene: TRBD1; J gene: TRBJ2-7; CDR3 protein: CASSLALGTVYEQYF
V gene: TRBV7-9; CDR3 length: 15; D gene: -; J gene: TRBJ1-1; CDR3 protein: CASRDGLRAVTEAFF
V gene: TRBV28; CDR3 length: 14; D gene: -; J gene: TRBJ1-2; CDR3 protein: CASSSRGAYYGYTF
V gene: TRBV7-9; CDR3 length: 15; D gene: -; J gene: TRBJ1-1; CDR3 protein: CASSLFSGSNTEAFF
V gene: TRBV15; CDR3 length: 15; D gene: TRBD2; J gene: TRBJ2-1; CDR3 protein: CATSRGDSRGDEQFF
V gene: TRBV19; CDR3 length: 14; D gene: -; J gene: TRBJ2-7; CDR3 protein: CASSLRGYSYEQYF